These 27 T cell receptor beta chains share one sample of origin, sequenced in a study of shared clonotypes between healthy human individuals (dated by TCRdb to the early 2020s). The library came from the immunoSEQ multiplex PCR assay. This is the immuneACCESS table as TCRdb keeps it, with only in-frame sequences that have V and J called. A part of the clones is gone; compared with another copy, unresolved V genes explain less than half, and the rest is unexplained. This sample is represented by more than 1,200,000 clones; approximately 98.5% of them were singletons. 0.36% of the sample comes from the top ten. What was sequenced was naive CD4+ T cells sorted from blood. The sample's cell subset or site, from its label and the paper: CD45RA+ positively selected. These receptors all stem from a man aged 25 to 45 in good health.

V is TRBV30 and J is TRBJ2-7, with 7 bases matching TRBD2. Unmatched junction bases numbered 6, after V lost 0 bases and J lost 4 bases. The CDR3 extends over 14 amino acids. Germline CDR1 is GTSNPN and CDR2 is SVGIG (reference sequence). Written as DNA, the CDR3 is TGTGCCTGGAGTGTATACGGGAGGACATACGAGCAGTACTTC. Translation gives CAWSVYGRTYEQYF.

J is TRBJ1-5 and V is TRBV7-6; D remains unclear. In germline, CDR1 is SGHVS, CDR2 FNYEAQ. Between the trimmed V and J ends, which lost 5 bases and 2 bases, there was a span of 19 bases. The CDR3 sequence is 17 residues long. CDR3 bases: TGTGCCAGCAGCGAAGCCGTGGCGGTTCTCGGCAATCAGCCCCAGCATTTT. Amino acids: CASSEAVAVLGNQPQHF.

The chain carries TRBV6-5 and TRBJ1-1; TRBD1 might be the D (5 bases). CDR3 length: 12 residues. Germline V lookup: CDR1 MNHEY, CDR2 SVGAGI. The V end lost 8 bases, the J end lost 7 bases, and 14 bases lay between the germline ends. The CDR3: CASQGDKLEAFF. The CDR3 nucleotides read TGTGCCAGCCAGGGAGACAAACTTGAAGCTTTCTTT.

The CDR3 DNA reads as TGCAGCGTGTTACAGGGTTTCCATGAGCAGTTCTTC. Translating it yields CSVLQGFHEQFF. V and J are TRBV29-1 and TRBJ2-1; tentatively, D is TRBD1 (6 bases). The V end was cut by 6 bases, the J end by 8 bases, with 14 bases between. Per the germline V gene, CDR1 is SQVTM and CDR2 is ANQGSEA. The CDR3 consists of 12 residues.

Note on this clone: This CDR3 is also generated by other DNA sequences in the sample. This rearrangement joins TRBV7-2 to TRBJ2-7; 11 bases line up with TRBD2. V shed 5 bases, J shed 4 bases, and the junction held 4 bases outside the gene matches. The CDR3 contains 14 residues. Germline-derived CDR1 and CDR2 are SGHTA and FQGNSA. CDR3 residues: CASSQRTSGYEQYF. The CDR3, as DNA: TGTGCCAGCAGCCAAAGGACTAGCGGGTACGAGCAGTACTTC.

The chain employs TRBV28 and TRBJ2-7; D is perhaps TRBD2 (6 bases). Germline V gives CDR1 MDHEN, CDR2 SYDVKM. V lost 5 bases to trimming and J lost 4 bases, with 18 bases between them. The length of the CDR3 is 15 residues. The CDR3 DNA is TGTGCCAGCAGTCCGAGCGGGTGGGAGCGGTACGAGCAGTACTTC. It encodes CASSPSGWERYEQYF.

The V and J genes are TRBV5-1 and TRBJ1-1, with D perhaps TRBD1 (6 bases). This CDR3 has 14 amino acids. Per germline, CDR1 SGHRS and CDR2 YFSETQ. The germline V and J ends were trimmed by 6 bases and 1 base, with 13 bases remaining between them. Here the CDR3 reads CASTAGASNTEAFF. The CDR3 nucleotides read TGCGCCAGCACCGCGGGGGCCTCGAACACTGAAGCTTTCTTT.

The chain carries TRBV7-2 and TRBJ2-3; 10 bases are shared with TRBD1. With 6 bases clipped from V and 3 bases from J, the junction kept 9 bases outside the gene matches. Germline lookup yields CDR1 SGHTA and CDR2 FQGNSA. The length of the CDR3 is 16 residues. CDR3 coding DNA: TGTGCCAGCAGTTTTAGTGGGACAGGGGTAACAGATACGCAGTATTTT. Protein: CASSFSGTGVTDTQYF.

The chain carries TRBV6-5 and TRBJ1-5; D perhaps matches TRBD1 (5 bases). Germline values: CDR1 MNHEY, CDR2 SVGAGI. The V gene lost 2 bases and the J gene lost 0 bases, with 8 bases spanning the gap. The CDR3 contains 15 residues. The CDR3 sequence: CASSYGGGSNQPQHF. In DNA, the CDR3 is TGTGCCAGCAGTTACGGGGGGGGTAGCAATCAGCCCCAGCATTTT.

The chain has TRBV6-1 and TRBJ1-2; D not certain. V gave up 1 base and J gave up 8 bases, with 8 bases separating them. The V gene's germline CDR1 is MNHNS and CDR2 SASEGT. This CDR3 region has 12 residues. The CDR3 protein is CASSEGPGGYTF. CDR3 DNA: TGTGCCAGCAGTGAAGGCCCGGGGGGCTACACCTTC.

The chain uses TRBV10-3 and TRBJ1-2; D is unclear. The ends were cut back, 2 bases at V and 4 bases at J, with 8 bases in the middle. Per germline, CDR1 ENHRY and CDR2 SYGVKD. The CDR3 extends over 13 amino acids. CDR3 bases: TGTGCCATCAGTGAGGGGTCTCCCTATGGCTACACCTTC. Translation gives CAISEGSPYGYTF.

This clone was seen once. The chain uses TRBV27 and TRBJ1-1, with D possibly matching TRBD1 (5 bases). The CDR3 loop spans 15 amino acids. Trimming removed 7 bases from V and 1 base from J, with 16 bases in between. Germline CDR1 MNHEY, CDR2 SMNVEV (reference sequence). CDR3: CASTNWGGPNTEAFF. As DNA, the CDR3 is TGTGCCAGCACCAATTGGGGCGGCCCGAACACTGAAGCTTTCTTT.

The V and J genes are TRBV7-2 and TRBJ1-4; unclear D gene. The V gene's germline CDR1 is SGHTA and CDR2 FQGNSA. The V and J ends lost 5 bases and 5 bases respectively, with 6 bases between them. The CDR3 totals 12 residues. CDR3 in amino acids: CASSTRNEKLFF. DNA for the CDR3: TGTGCCAGCAGCACCCGGAATGAAAAACTGTTTTTT.

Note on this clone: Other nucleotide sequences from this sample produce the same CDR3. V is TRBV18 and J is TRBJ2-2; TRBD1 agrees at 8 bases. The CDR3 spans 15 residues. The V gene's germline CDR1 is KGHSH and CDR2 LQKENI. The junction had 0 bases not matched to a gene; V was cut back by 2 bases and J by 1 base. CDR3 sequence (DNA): TGTGCCAGCTCACCAGGGACAGGGAACACCGGGGAGCTGTTTTTT. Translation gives CASSPGTGNTGELFF. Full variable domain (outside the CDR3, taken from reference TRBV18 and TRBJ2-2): NAGVMQNPRHLVRRRGQEARLRCSPMKGHSHVYWYRQLPEEGLKFMVYLQKENIIDESGMPKERFSAEFPKEGPSILRIQQVVRGDSAAYFCASSPGTGNTGELFFGEGSRLTVL.

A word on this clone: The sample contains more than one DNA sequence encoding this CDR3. DNA for the CDR3: TGTGCCAGCAGCGGCCCGTCCTACGAGCAGTACTTC. This translates into CASSGPSYEQYF. The chain is built from TRBV27 and TRBJ2-7; no clear D. V was shortened by 6 bases and J by 1 base, with 7 bases between the two germline ends. This CDR3 comprises 12 residues. CDR1 is MNHEY, CDR2 SMNVEV, per germline (reference sequence).

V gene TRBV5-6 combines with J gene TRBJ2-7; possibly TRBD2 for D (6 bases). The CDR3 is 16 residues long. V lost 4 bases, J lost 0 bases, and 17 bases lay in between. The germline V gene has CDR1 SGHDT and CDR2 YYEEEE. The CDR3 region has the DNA TGTGCCAGCAGCGCGGACTCGGCGACTAGCTCCTACGAGCAGTACTTC. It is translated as CASSADSATSSYEQYF.

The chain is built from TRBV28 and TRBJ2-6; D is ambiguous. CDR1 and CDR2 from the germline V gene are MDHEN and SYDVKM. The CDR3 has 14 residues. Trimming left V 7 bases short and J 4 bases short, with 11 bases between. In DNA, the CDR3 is TGTGCCAGCACCTTTAGGACCGGGGCCAACGTCCTGACTTTC. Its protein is CASTFRTGANVLTF.

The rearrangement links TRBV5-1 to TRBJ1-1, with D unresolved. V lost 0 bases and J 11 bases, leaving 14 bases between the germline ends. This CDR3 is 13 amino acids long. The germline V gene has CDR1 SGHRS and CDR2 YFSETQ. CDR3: CASSLAPPDRAFF. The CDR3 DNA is TGCGCCAGCAGCTTGGCCCCGCCGGACCGGGCTTTCTTT. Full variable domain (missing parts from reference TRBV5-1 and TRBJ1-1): KAGVTQTPRYLIKTRGQQVTLSCSPISGHRSVSWYQQTPGQGLQFLFEYFSETQRNKGNFPGRFSGRQFSNSRSEMNVSTLELGDSALYLCASSLAPPDRAFFGQGTRLTVV.

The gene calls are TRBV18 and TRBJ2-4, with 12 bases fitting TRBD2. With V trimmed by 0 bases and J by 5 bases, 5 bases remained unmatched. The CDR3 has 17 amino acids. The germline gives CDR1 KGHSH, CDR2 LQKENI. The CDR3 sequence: CASSPPGASGRENIQYF. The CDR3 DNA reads TGTGCCAGCTCACCACCAGGTGCTAGCGGGAGGGAAAACATTCAGTACTTC.

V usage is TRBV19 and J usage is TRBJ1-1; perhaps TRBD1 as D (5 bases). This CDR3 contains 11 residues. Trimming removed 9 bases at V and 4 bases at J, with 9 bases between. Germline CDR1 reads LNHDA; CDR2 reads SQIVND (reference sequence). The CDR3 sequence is CASGTGTEAFF. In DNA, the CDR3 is TGTGCCAGCGGGACGGGCACTGAAGCTTTCTTT.

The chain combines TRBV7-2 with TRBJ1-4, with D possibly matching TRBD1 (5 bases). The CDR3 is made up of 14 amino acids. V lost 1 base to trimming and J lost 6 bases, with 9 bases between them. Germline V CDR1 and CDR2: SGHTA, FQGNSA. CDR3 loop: CASSLVAGYEKLFF. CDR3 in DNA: TGTGCCAGCAGCTTAGTTGCAGGGTATGAAAAACTGTTTTTT.

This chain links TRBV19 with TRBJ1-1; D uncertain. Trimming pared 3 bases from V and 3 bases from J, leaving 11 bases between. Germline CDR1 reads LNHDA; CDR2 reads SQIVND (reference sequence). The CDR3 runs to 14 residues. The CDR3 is CASSITAGYTEAFF. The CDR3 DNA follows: TGTGCCAGTAGTATCACTGCAGGATACACTGAAGCTTTCTTT.

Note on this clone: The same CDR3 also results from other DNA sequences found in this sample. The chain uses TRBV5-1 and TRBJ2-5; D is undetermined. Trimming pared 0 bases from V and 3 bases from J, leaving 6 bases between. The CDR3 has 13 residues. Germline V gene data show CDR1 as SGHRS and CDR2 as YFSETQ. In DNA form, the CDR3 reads TGCGCCAGCAGCTTGGTGGGCGAAGAGACCCAGTACTTC. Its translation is CASSLVGEETQYF.

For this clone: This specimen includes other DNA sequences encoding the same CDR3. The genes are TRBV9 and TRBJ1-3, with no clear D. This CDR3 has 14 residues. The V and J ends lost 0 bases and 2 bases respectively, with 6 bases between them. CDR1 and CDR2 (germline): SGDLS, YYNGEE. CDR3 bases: TGTGCCAGCAGCGTAGGAGGTGCTGGAAACACCATATATTTT. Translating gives CASSVGGAGNTIYF.

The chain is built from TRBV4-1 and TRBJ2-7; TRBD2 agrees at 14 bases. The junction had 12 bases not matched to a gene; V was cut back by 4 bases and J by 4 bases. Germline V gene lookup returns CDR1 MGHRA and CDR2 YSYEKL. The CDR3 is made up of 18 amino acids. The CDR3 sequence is CASSLGLAGGLSRYEQYF. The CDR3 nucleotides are TGCGCCAGCAGCCTCGGACTAGCGGGAGGCCTTAGTAGATACGAGCAGTACTTC.

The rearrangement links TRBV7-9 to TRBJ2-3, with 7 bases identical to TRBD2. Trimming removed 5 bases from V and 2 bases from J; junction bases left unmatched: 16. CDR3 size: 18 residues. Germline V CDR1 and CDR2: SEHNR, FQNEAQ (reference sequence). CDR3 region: CASSQTTRRLADTDTQYF. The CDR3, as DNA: TGTGCCAGCAGCCAGACAACAAGGAGACTAGCCGACACAGATACGCAGTATTTT.

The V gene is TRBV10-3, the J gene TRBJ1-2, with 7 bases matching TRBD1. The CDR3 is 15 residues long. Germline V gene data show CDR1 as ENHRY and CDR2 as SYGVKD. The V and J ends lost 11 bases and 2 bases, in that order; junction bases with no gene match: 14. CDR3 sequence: CAVRFVDRDNYGYTF. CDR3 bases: TGTGCCGTTCGTTTCGTCGACAGGGACAACTATGGCTACACCTTC.